This T cell receptor beta chain was sequenced for a study of T cell responses to AZD1222 COVID-19 vaccine. Regarding this clone: Antigen unknown.

Repertoires were generated with immunoSEQ multiplex PCR, while TCRdb's copy carries only in-frame clones and drops some. This sample has around 100,000 clones; about 87% occur once, and the top ten carry 8% to 9%. Regarding the study as a whole: Recipients of AZD1222 seropositive at baseline numbered only 6 or 7. Females made up more of the donors, who were largely white British, and clonal diversity may have come out too low.

The specimen was peripheral blood, collected on day 0 of AZD1222 vaccination. The TCR comes from an adult in good health.

CDR3 protein: CASSERSILNIQYF. The CDR3 DNA follows: TGTGCCAGTAGTGAGCGGAGTATCCTAAACATTCAGTACTTC. The rearrangement joins TRBV19 to TRBJ2-4, with TRBD2 as a possible D gene (5 bases). V lost 5 bases, J lost 6 bases, and 14 bases lay in between. The CDR3 length is 14 residues. CDR1 is LNHDA and CDR2 is SQIVND in the germline V gene (reference sequence).